This T cell receptor (beta chain) was identified during a study of CD8 T cells in Susac syndrome. Findings of the study overall: The relatively small number of individuals in the TCR sequencing and HLA analysis was acknowledged by the study.

Sequencing of TCR beta drew on CD8+ and CD4+ T cells from blood. With random hexamers, reverse transcription was performed on roughly 0.5 to 1 ug of RNA. Across 54 Vbeta and 13 Jbeta, TCR beta CDR3 was amplified with immunoSEQ multiplex PCR. TCRdb itself ran the immunoSEQ multiplex PCR reads through MiXCR, one entry per CDR3 protein. The table includes some 120,000 distinct CDR3 sequences, roughly 89% detected once. A note on this clonotype: Its antigen remains unknown.

This CDR3 has 10 amino acids. Germline CDR1 reads SEHNR; CDR2 reads FQNEAQ (reference sequence). V was pared by 2 bases and J by 9 bases, with 2 bases between. J is TRBJ2-1 and V is TRBV7-9, with no clear D. This TCR was recovered from a human donor with multiple sclerosis. The sample taken for sequencing was CD8+ T cells from PBMCs. The CDR3 DNA sequence: TGTGCCAGCAGCTTAACTGAGCAGTTCTTC. Translated: CASSLTEQFF.